This passage covers 22 T cell receptor beta chains from one sample sequenced in a study of chemoradiotherapy in HPV16-positive cancers. The protocol was immunoSEQ multiplex PCR, while the TCRdb copy is restricted to in-frame clones and leaves out a portion. Of some 31,000 clones listed, about nine tenths are singletons. Sequenced material: blood, taken from a patient who underwent chemoradiotherapy. Receptors were obtained from a human donor with HPV-associated anogenital cancer.

The chain is built from TRBV14 and TRBJ2-7; maybe TRBD2 (5 bases). There are 15 residues in the CDR3. Germline assignment: CDR1 SGHDN and CDR2 FVKESK. V dropped 0 bases and J dropped 2 bases, with 11 bases sitting between them. This CDR3 reads CASSQDGGPAYEQYF. In DNA, the CDR3 is TGTGCCAGCAGCCAAGATGGAGGTCCAGCCTACGAGCAGTACTTC.

V usage is TRBV28 and J usage is TRBJ2-7; 10 nucleotides match TRBD2. Trimming removed 3 bases from V and 1 base from J; junction bases left unmatched: 3. CDR3 size: 15 residues. Germline V gene data show CDR1 as MDHEN and CDR2 as SYDVKM. The CDR3: CASSFPTSGSYEQYF. In nucleotides, the CDR3 is TGTGCCAGCAGTTTCCCGACTAGCGGGTCCTACGAGCAGTACTTC.

The genes are TRBV6-5 and TRBJ1-2; 7 nucleotides agree with TRBD1. Germline trimming cut 0 bases from V and 6 bases from J; bases unmatched to any gene: 7. The CDR3 sequence is 15 residues long. The germline V gene encodes CDR1 MNHEY and CDR2 SVGAGI. CDR3 loop: CASSYSRQGINGYTF. The CDR3 DNA sequence: TGTGCCAGCAGTTACTCTCGACAGGGTATCAATGGCTACACCTTC.

This clone was seen more than once but under ten times. This rearrangement joins TRBV5-1 to TRBJ2-3; either TRBD1 or TRBD2 may supply D (6 bases each). This CDR3 region has 16 residues. V was clipped by 3 bases and J by 5 bases, with 19 bases between them. Germline CDR1 reads SGHRS; CDR2 reads YFSETQ. DNA for the CDR3: TGCGCCAGCAGCTGGGGTCCGGGGGCTTCCGGAGATACGCAGTATTTT. Translating gives CASSWGPGASGDTQYF.

The V gene is TRBV27, the J gene TRBJ1-4, with 12 positions matching TRBD1. The germline gives CDR1 MNHEY, CDR2 SMNVEV (reference sequence). V dropped 0 bases and J dropped 0; count of bases not matched to a gene: 11. The CDR3 is 21 amino acids. CDR3 protein: CASSLSAPYRDRGPTNEKLFF. CDR3 DNA: TGTGCCAGCAGTTTATCGGCCCCCTACCGGGACAGGGGGCCAACTAATGAAAAACTGTTTTTT.

The V call is TRBV27, the J call TRBJ2-5; D tentatively reads TRBD1 or TRBD2 (5 bases each). Germline V gene lookup returns CDR1 MNHEY and CDR2 SMNVEV (reference sequence). The CDR3 covers 13 residues. The V end lost 2 bases, the J end lost 4 bases, and 8 bases lay between the germline ends. The CDR3 sequence: CASSLERGETQYF. CDR3 nucleotide sequence: TGTGCCAGCAGTTTAGAGAGGGGAGAGACCCAGTACTTC.

The rearrangement uses TRBV29-1 and TRBJ1-2, with D perhaps TRBD1 (6 bases). Germline V CDR1 and CDR2: SQVTM, ANQGSEA. The V gene lost 3 bases and the J gene lost 1 base, with 9 bases spanning the gap. CDR3 size: 13 residues. CDR3 sequence (DNA): TGCAGCGTTGAGGGACATGGTAACTATGGCTACACCTTC. It is translated as CSVEGHGNYGYTF.

The genes are TRBV6-5 and TRBJ1-2; tentative D call: TRBD1 (5 bases). The CDR3 has 14 amino acids. The germline V gene encodes CDR1 MNHEY and CDR2 SVGAGI. V lost 5 bases to trimming and J lost 8 bases, with 18 bases between them. In DNA, the CDR3 is TGTGCCAGCAGTCCCCTCGGGGCCGGCCGAGGCTACACCTTC. Encoded protein: CASSPLGAGRGYTF.

The CDR3 loop reads CASSDDFGGNIQYF. The CDR3 DNA reads TGTGCCAGCAGTGACGACTTTGGCGGAAACATTCAGTACTTC. The rearrangement joins TRBV2 to TRBJ2-4; D uncertain. The CDR3 runs to 14 residues. The V gene lost 3 bases and the J gene lost 6 bases, with 12 bases spanning the gap. Per germline, CDR1 SNHLY and CDR2 FYNNEI.

The V call is TRBV6-5, the J call TRBJ2-7, with 11 positions matching TRBD1. V dropped 6 bases and J dropped 6; count of bases not matched to a gene: 7. From germline, CDR1 is MNHEY and CDR2 SVGAGI. The CDR3 spans 14 residues. In DNA, the CDR3 is TGTGCCAGCAGGACAGGACAGGGGGCGTCCGAGCAGTACTTC. Amino acids: CASRTGQGASEQYF.

V is TRBV6-5 and J is TRBJ2-3; TRBD1 aligns across 7 bases. The CDR3 is 14 amino acids. CDR1 and CDR2 (germline): MNHEY, SVGAGI. With V trimmed by 4 bases and J by 1 base, 2 bases remained unmatched. This chain's CDR3 is CASSSTGRTDTQYF. For the CDR3, the DNA is TGTGCCAGCAGTTCGACAGGGCGCACAGATACGCAGTATTTT.

This chain uses TRBV9 with TRBJ2-1; 11 bases are a match to TRBD2. In germline, CDR1 is SGDLS, CDR2 YYNGEE. CDR3 length: 16 amino acids. The ends lost 0 bases at V and 9 bases at J; junction bases unmatched: 8. The CDR3 nucleotides are TGTGCCAGCAGCGTAGCATTGACTAGCGGGACGGGTGAGCAGTTCTTC. Amino acid sequence: CASSVALTSGTGEQFF.

The V and J genes are TRBV29-1 and TRBJ1-2, with a tentative D call TRBD1 (6 bases). The CDR3 is 16 residues long. V lost 3 bases, J lost 1 base, and 18 bases lay in between. CDR1 is SQVTM, CDR2 ANQGSEA, per germline. Here the CDR3 DNA reads TGCAGCGTTGATATGGATGCGGGGGCGGGTAACTATGGCTACACCTTC. Translation gives CSVDMDAGAGNYGYTF.

In DNA form, the CDR3 reads TGTGCCAGCAGTCTGACGGGAGGGGAGAACTATGGCTACACCTTC. It specifies CASSLTGGENYGYTF. The chain couples TRBV6-5 to TRBJ1-2, with TRBD1 as a possible D gene (5 bases). The CDR3 consists of 15 residues. CDR1 MNHEY and CDR2 SVGAGI come from the germline V gene. The V and J ends lost 5 bases and 2 bases respectively, with 15 bases between them.

V is TRBV30 and J is TRBJ2-3, with unresolved D. From germline, CDR1 is GTSNPN and CDR2 SVGIG (reference sequence). This CDR3 comprises 12 residues. The V end lost 0 bases, the J end lost 6 bases, and 7 bases lay between the germline ends. The CDR3, as DNA: TGTGCCTGGAGTGTGAGTGGTGATACGCAGTATTTT. Translated, it gives CAWSVSGDTQYF. Drawing the rest from reference TRBV30 and TRBJ2-3, the complete variable domain is SQTIHQWPATLVQPVGSPLSLECTVEGTSNPNLYWYRQAAGRGLQLLFYSVGIGQISSEVPQNLSASRPQDRQFILSSKKLLLSDSGFYLCAWSVSGDTQYFGPGTRLTVL.

The chain uses TRBV21-1 and TRBJ2-2; the table's D gene call, TRBD2, was not cross checked with the DNA. TRBV21-1 is classified as a pseudogene. The CDR3 covers 16 residues. The CDR3 loop is CASSKRGEGDAGELFF. The CDR3, as DNA: TGTGCCAGCAGCAAAAGGGGGGAGGGAGACGCCGGGGAGCTGTTTTTT.

The rearrangement uses TRBV19 and TRBJ2-2; D is ambiguous. The length of the CDR3 is 13 residues. Trimming removed 3 bases from V and 5 bases from J, with 7 bases in between. From germline, CDR1 is LNHDA and CDR2 SQIVND (reference sequence). The DNA for the CDR3 is TGTGCCAGTAGTATCGTGCGAACCGGGGAGCTGTTTTTT. Translating gives CASSIVRTGELFF.

The chain has TRBV7-2 and TRBJ2-5; 7 nucleotides agree with TRBD2. The CDR3 is made up of 15 amino acids. V trimming: 2 bases; J trimming: 5 bases; junction bases outside the gene matches: 8. CDR1 is SGHTA and CDR2 is FQGNSA in the germline V gene. In DNA form, the CDR3 reads TGTGCCAGCAGCTTATTATTCGGGAGGATGGAGACCCAGTACTTC. It encodes CASSLLFGRMETQYF.

This sequence joins TRBV7-6 and TRBJ2-1; D may be TRBD2 (7 bases). CDR1 SGHVS and CDR2 FNYEAQ come from the germline V gene. The CDR3 sequence is 14 residues long. Trimming left V 3 bases short and J 10 bases short, with 16 bases between. The CDR3, as DNA: TGTGCCAGCAGCTTGGGGGGGGCGCGTTGGGAGCAGTTCTTC. Translated, it gives CASSLGGARWEQFF. Complete variable domain (other parts from reference TRBV7-6 and TRBJ2-1): GAGVSQSPRYKVTKRGQDVALRCDPISGHVSLYWYRQALGQGPEFLTYFNYEAQQDKSGLPNDRFSAERPEGSISTLTIQRTEQRDSAMYRCASSLGGARWEQFFGPGTRLTVL.

The CDR3 protein is CASSVYAYRNTDTQYF. The CDR3 DNA follows: TGTGCCAGCAGCGTATACGCATACCGGAACACAGATACGCAGTATTTT. The V call is TRBV9, the J call TRBJ2-3; D not certain. V lost 1 base and J 2 bases, leaving 14 bases between the germline ends. CDR1 is SGDLS, CDR2 YYNGEE, per germline. CDR3 length: 16 residues. The variable domain in full, completed from reference TRBV9 and TRBJ2-3, reads DSGVTQTPKHLITATGQRVTLRCSPRSGDLSVYWYQQSLDQGLQFLIQYYNGEERAKGNILERFSAQQFPDLHSELNLSSLELGDSALYFCASSVYAYRNTDTQYFGPGTRLTVL.

This clone was seen only once. The chain recombines TRBV4-2 with TRBJ2-3, with 9 positions matching TRBD2. Unmatched junction bases numbered 4, after V lost 0 bases and J lost 0 bases. Germline assignment: CDR1 LGHNA and CDR2 YNFKEQ. The CDR3 runs 17 residues. The CDR3 DNA reads TGTGCCAGCAGCCAAGACAGTCTAGCGGGGAGCACAGATACGCAGTATTTT. Amino acids: CASSQDSLAGSTDTQYF.

The gene calls are TRBV7-8 and TRBJ1-1; D is possibly TRBD1 (6 bases). Germline V gives CDR1 SGHVS, CDR2 FQNEAQ. CDR3 length: 16 residues. Trimming shortened V by 2 bases and J by 1 base, and 14 bases separated the two germline ends. The CDR3 sequence: CASSLTPGTRNTEAFF. CDR3 sequence (DNA): TGTGCCAGCAGCTTAACCCCCGGGACAAGGAACACTGAAGCTTTCTTT. The complete variable domain, with remaining parts taken from reference TRBV7-8 and TRBJ1-1, reads GAGVSQSPRYKVAKRGQDVALRCDPISGHVSLFWYQQALGQGPEFLTYFQNEAQLDKSGLPSDRFFAERPEGSVSTLKIQRTQQEDSAVYLCASSLTPGTRNTEAFFGQGTRLTVV.